The 9 T cell receptor beta chains given below trace back to one sample, sequenced in a study of cytomegalovirus exposure and HLA in healthy donors. Researchers ran the PCR with 60 Vbeta and 13 Jbeta primers. The table came from immunoSEQ multiplex PCR; TCRdb's copy has only in-frame clones and leaves some out. The sample holds about 200,000 clones, roughly 78% seen once. Sequenced sample: PBMCs. These receptors came from a woman aged 25 to 39 in good health and CMV-seropositive.

The chain links TRBV19 to TRBJ1-5; 8 positions agree with TRBD1. This CDR3 spans 15 amino acids. J lost 1 base, V lost 3 bases, and 2 bases had no gene match. CDR1 and CDR2 from the germline V gene are LNHDA and SQIVND (reference sequence). The CDR3 nucleotides read TGTGCCAGTAGTATGAGGACAGGGAGCAATCAGCCCCAGCATTTT. Encoded protein: CASSMRTGSNQPQHF.

The genes are TRBV10-3 and TRBJ2-3, with D tentatively TRBD2 (5 bases). The CDR3 length is 14 residues. Germline V gene sequence: CDR1 ENHRY, CDR2 SYGVKD. Trimming removed 2 bases from V and 0 bases from J, with 6 bases in between. The CDR3: CAISEGLSTDTQYF. The CDR3, as DNA: TGTGCCATCAGTGAGGGACTTAGCACAGATACGCAGTATTTT.

The chain is built from TRBV30 and TRBJ1-5; 7 nucleotides align to TRBD1. The CDR3 is made up of 13 amino acids. Unmatched junction bases numbered 3, after V lost 2 bases and J lost 5 bases. The V gene's germline CDR1 is GTSNPN and CDR2 SVGIG (reference sequence). In DNA form, the CDR3 reads TGTGCCTGGAGTCGTCAGGGGGATCAGCCCCAGCATTTT. Its protein product is CAWSRQGDQPQHF.

The chain employs TRBV7-9 and TRBJ2-5, with D perhaps TRBD1 (5 bases). V lost 1 base to trimming and J lost 1 base, with 10 bases between them. This CDR3 comprises 15 residues. In germline, CDR1 is SEHNR, CDR2 FQNEAQ (reference sequence). Here the CDR3 DNA reads TGTGCCAGCAGCTTAGGGGCAGGGATCCAAGAGACCCAGTACTTC. Protein product: CASSLGAGIQETQYF.

This clone was observed once. V and J are TRBV5-1 and TRBJ1-4; 7 bases map to TRBD1. Trimming at V came to 4 bases and at J to 6 bases, leaving 9 bases not matched to a gene. CDR3 length: 15 residues. CDR1 is SGHRS, CDR2 YFSETQ, per germline. The CDR3 here is CASSRTDREDEKLFF. The CDR3, as DNA: TGCGCCAGCAGCCGGACCGACAGGGAAGATGAAAAACTGTTTTTT.

V and J are TRBV6-5 and TRBJ1-1; the D is unclear. Germline V lookup: CDR1 MNHEY, CDR2 SVGAGI. The CDR3 is 13 residues long. V lost 5 bases to trimming and J lost 5 bases, with 12 bases between them. Written as DNA, the CDR3 is TGTGCCAGCAGTGACCAACTAAGAACTGAAGCTTTCTTT. Protein: CASSDQLRTEAFF.

CDR3 residues: CASSRLGPQSNSPLHF. The CDR3 nucleotides are TGCGCCAGCAGCCGTTTGGGCCCGCAGAGCAATTCACCCCTCCACTTT. This chain connects TRBV5-1 to TRBJ1-6; D is undetermined. V was cut by 4 bases and J by 7 bases, with 18 bases left in between. CDR1 is SGHRS, CDR2 YFSETQ, per germline. The CDR3 covers 16 residues.

The chain combines TRBV6-1 with TRBJ2-1, with 7 bases that match TRBD1. From germline, CDR1 is MNHNS and CDR2 SASEGT. This CDR3 spans 15 amino acids. V was pared by 4 bases and J by 7 bases, with 10 bases of the junction left unmatched. CDR3 protein: CASSAGLGGTNEQFF. Written as DNA, the CDR3 is TGTGCCAGCAGTGCGGGGTTAGGGGGCACGAATGAGCAGTTCTTC.

The V gene is TRBV4-3, the J gene TRBJ1-2; D unresolved. Trimming took off 0 bases at V and 4 bases at J, with 12 bases between the two ends. Germline CDR1 LGHNA, CDR2 YSLEER. The CDR3 is 15 amino acids. The CDR3 here is CASSQDRSRGYGYTF. The CDR3 region has the DNA TGCGCCAGCAGCCAAGATAGGTCGCGAGGCTATGGCTACACCTTC.